This is a list of T cell receptor beta chains from one sample in a study of cytomegalovirus exposure and HLA in healthy donors. Assay used: immunoSEQ multiplex PCR; TCRdb lists only in-frame clones, some missing. The sample carries 200,000 to 300,000 clones, just under 80% recorded once. The sequenced sample was PBMCs. The receptors derive from a boy aged 5-17 years in good health and CMV-seronegative. Both conserved end residues are trimmed from each CDR3.

j_call,v_call,cdr3_aa
TRBJ1-5,TRBV5-6,ASSLGRGPLNQPQH
TRBJ1-1,TRBV7-6,ASSLVVGEGTEAF
TRBJ2-3,TRBV7-9,ASSFGTGESDTQY
TRBJ1-2,TRBV9,ASSPRRGYGYT
TRBJ2-3,TRBV4-1,ASSQGGEDTQY
TRBJ1-1,TRBV4-1,ASSLQGEGTEAF
TRBJ2-3,TRBV19,ASSIRGTLTDTQY
TRBJ2-1,TRBV10-1,ASSDLLAGVDNEQF
TRBJ2-3,TRBV5-1,ASSLAGGRTDTQY
TRBJ1-1,TRBV19,ASITDRASDGAF
TRBJ2-7,TRBV5-1,ASSLGGTGSSYEQY
TRBJ1-1,TRBV6-5,ASRFRDRGTEAF
TRBJ2-3,TRBV11-3,ASSKTGGHTDTQY
TRBJ1-2,TRBV10-3,AIEGGPYGYT
.,TRBV30,AWSKGPHTYEQY
TRBJ2-5,TRBV5-1,ASSLTGTGEETQY
TRBJ1-4,TRBV5-6,ASTQAWEGISVNEKLF